This T cell receptor (beta chain) was retrieved from a study of tumor and adjacent non-tumor tissue in lung cancer. Three rounds of nested PCR, following a modified ARM-PCR protocol, produced the TCRbeta library. TCRdb independently ran MiXCR on the multiplex PCR reads; one entry per CDR3 protein. The data show about 100,000 distinct CDR3 sequences, with about 62% seen just once and around a fifth held by the top ten. The V segment lost 5 bases and the J segment 7 bases; nucleotides outside the gene matches: 5. From germline, CDR1 is SGHTA and CDR2 FQGTGA. The CDR3 is 14 residues long. To note about this clonotype: This CDR3 is missing its conserved last phenylalanine or tryptophan, likely due to a read error.

RNA was extracted from bulk tissue without any cell sorting. The normal lung tissue was taken more than 3 cm from the tumor edge. Sequencing input: distant non-tumor lung tissue. The receptor comes from a man aged 25-40 years with non-small cell lung cancer. The chain is built from TRBV7-3 and TRBJ2-1; TRBD2 aligns across 10 bases. The CDR3 region has the DNA TGTGCCAGCAGCGAGCGGGGGGGCTTGAATGAGCAGTTCATC. It codes for CASSERGGLNEQFI.